The clone carrying this T cell receptor beta chain was counted once. This specimen belongs to a study of CD8 T cells in Susac syndrome. CD8+ and CD4+ T cells from blood underwent TCR beta sequencing. RNA, at about 0.45 to 1 ug, was reverse transcribed with random hexamers. Across 54 Vbeta and 13 Jbeta, TCR beta CDR3 was amplified with immunoSEQ multiplex PCR. TCRdb re-derived calls from the immunoSEQ multiplex PCR reads in MiXCR, one entry per CDR3 protein. The table records some 130,000 distinct CDR3 sequences, 65% to 90% of them present only once. This CDR3 spans 12 amino acids. Trimming removed 5 bases from V and 4 bases from J, with 6 bases in between. Per the germline V gene, CDR1 is LGHNT and CDR2 is FRNRAP.

The rearrangement uses TRBV12-5 and TRBJ2-1; no definite D call. This receptor was obtained from a human donor with multiple sclerosis. Sequenced material: CD8+ T cells from PBMCs. CDR3 in DNA: TGTGCTAGTGGTCTAGGTTACAATGAGCAGTTCTTC. Protein sequence: CASGLGYNEQFF. Using reference TRBV12-5 and TRBJ2-1 for the parts outside the CDR3, the full variable domain is DARVTQTPRHKVTEMGQEVTMRCQPILGHNTVFWYRQTMMQGLELLAYFRNRAPLDDSGMPKDRFSAEMPDATLATLKIQPSEPRDSAVYFCASGLGYNEQFFGPGTRLTVL.